This entry describes one T cell receptor (beta chain). This clone was detected a few times. This clone's antigen is unknown. No much larger clone exists at a distance of one base, and base qualities are not known. This sample was taken from a study of blood T cell repertoires in COVID-19 (dated by TCRdb to 2018 to 2021). For context, the study as a whole: Samples from collaborators originated in the United States, Italy and Spain and spanned both the acute and convalescent phases of COVID-19. The samples were drawn from the first 160 participants of the ongoing ImmuneRACE study and from 1,254 subjects provided by 6 global collaborators. The material from the prospective study consisted of cDNA or gDNA derived from T cells, B-cell-depleted T cells, or PBMCs. Deeply sampled blood TCRbeta repertoires from subjects exposed to, actively infected with, or recovered from COVID-19 were included in the dataset. A de-identified subject ID, COVID-19 status, age in years and sex were almost always included in the sample metadata. The repertoires were made available in a free public database intended to serve as a resource for research on the immune response to SARS-CoV-2. Where HLA class I and class II types were available, the types were taken from metadata supplied by the sample provider, not from assay-based typing.

Whole blood was collected in K2EDTA tubes by collaborating institutions according to the institutions' own protocols. For TCRbeta analysis, collaborators shipped samples in one of three forms: frozen whole blood, isolated PBMCs, or DNA extracted from either of those sample types. What the authors observed across the whole study: Clinical and demographic metadata were provided uncurated, with the amount varying by source and participant.

TCRbeta CDR3 regions were amplified from genomic DNA using the immunoSEQ Assay, a bias-controlled multiplex PCR. The original pipeline was this. Nucleated cell counts per sample were estimated from amplification of reference gene primers within the assay. To quantify the absolute abundance of each unique TCRbeta CDR3 rearrangement, sequence reads were collapsed and filtered. For each sample, productive Simpson clonality was calculated by taking the square root of Simpson's diversity index across productive rearrangements. TCRdb took over this immuneACCESS table, retaining in-frame rearrangements with V and J assigned. Such tables are incomplete; in checked studies, under half of the missing clones stem from an unresolved V gene, and the remainder is unexplained. The V and J calls and the clone size are those of that table, but D and trimming were determined from the DNA. This sample has 200,000 to 250,000 clones in its table, and 80% to 90% of those were observed once. Just under 20% of the sample rests with the top ten.

The CDR3 runs 14 amino acids, cysteine and phenylalanine included. The only DNA kept is the CDR3, 42 bases in frame from the first base. Deletion took 6 bases off V and 2 bases off J, with a span of 13 bases between the germline ends. From a lookup of the germline V gene, CDR1 and CDR2 are WSHSY and SAAADI. The V and J genes are TRBV10-2 and TRBJ1-1, with a weak D call of TRBD1 (6 bases match). The TCR comes from a man under 40 with active or convalescent COVID-19. What was sequenced was peripheral blood. The CDR3 has the sequence CASREGGVNTEAFF. The DNA sequence is as follows: TGCGCCAGCAGAGAGGGGGGGGTAAACACTGAAGCTTTCTTT.